Below, 25 T cell receptor beta chains from the same sample are listed, as sequenced in a study of blood T cell repertoires in COVID-19 (TCRdb year 2020). The method was the immunoSEQ multiplex PCR assay. TCRdb holds this immuneACCESS table with in-frame rearrangements only. Some clones are missing; in checked studies, unresolved V genes explain under half, and the rest has no known cause. The sample table lists about 200,000 clones, almost 90% of them with a count of one. The ten largest account for roughly 1.6% of the sample. The source material was peripheral blood. These receptors were obtained from a man aged 18 to 30 with active or convalescent COVID-19.

V gene TRBV12-3 or TRBV12-4 combines with J gene TRBJ1-3; D is possibly TRBD1 (5 bases). The germline V and J ends were trimmed by 3 bases and 14 bases, with 14 bases remaining between them. CDR3 length: 12 residues. CDR3 nucleotide sequence: TGTGCCAGCAGTTTGCCCTCGGGGGAAGTATATTTT. This sequence encodes CASSLPSGEVYF.

The chain has TRBV20-1 and TRBJ1-2; 7 bases are a match to TRBD1. The J segment lost 4 bases and the V segment lost 3 bases, leaving 5 bases of the junction unmatched. CDR1 and CDR2 from the germline V gene are DFQATT and SNEGSKA (reference sequence). The CDR3 has 13 amino acids. Here the CDR3 DNA reads TGCAGTGCTAGTGAGGACAGGAGCTATGGCTACACCTTC. It is translated as CSASEDRSYGYTF.

The chain couples TRBV10-3 to TRBJ1-5; a weak D match, TRBD1 (5 bases). V lost 3 bases and J 7 bases, leaving 13 bases between the germline ends. CDR3 length: 14 amino acids. Looked up from germline, CDR1 is ENHRY and CDR2 is SYGVKD. The CDR3 spells CAISDRQGSQPQHF. The CDR3 DNA reads as TGTGCCATCAGTGATCGGCAGGGAAGCCAGCCCCAGCATTTT.

The chain couples TRBV7-2 to TRBJ1-3, with D possibly being TRBD1 (6 bases). The CDR3 runs 16 residues. Looked up from germline, CDR1 is SGHTA and CDR2 is FQGNSA. V was pared by 6 bases and J by 2 bases, with 17 bases between. The CDR3 DNA reads TGTGCCAGCAGGACCATGGGGGGGGCGACTGGAAACACCATATATTTT. Amino acids: CASRTMGGATGNTIYF. Full variable domain (outside the CDR3, taken from reference TRBV7-2 and TRBJ1-3): GAGVSQSPSNKVTEKGKDVELRCDPISGHTALYWYRQSLGQGLEFLIYFQGNSAPDKSGLPSDRFSAERTGGSVSTLTIQRTQQEDSAVYLCASRTMGGATGNTIYFGEGSWLTVV.

This chain joins TRBV7-2 and TRBJ1-2; no clear D. CDR3 length equals 15 residues. CDR1 is SGHTA, CDR2 FQGNSA, per germline. V was pared by 5 bases and J by 4 bases, with 17 bases between. The chain's CDR3 is CASSTTARLLYGYTF. Written as DNA, the CDR3 is TGTGCCAGCAGCACCACCGCGCGGCTCCTCTATGGCTACACCTTC.

The chain links TRBV18 to TRBJ1-4, with D maybe TRBD1 (5 bases). The CDR3 has 14 amino acids. V was trimmed by 4 bases and J by 4 bases, leaving 10 bases between them. Germline loops: CDR1 KGHSH, CDR2 LQKENI. Here the CDR3 reads CASSLGQNNEKLFF. The CDR3 bases are TGTGCCAGCTCACTAGGACAAAATAATGAAAAACTGTTTTTT. Combining the CDR3 with reference TRBV18 and TRBJ1-4 gives the whole variable domain NAGVMQNPRHLVRRRGQEARLRCSPMKGHSHVYWYRQLPEEGLKFMVYLQKENIIDESGMPKERFSAEFPKEGPSILRIQQVVRGDSAAYFCASSLGQNNEKLFFGSGTQLSVL.

The chain joins TRBV5-5 to TRBJ1-3; 12 nucleotides line up with TRBD1. Germline trimming cut 4 bases from V and 3 bases from J; bases unmatched to any gene: 5. This CDR3 spans 16 amino acids. The germline CDR1 and CDR2 sequences are SGHKS and YYEKEE (reference sequence). CDR3 protein: CASSVGQGASGNTIYF. For the CDR3, the DNA is TGTGCCAGCAGCGTGGGACAGGGGGCAAGTGGAAACACCATATATTTT.

This sequence joins TRBV5-6 and TRBJ2-2, with D maybe TRBD2 (6 bases). V was clipped by 4 bases and J by 1 base, with 17 bases between them. CDR1 SGHDT and CDR2 YYEEEE come from the germline V gene. This CDR3 has 17 amino acids. Here the CDR3 reads CASSQLRRGWNTGELFF. As DNA, the CDR3 is TGTGCCAGCAGCCAGCTTCGGCGGGGATGGAACACCGGGGAGCTGTTTTTT.

The chain recombines TRBV10-3 with TRBJ1-1, with TRBD1 matching 10 bases. V lost 6 bases to trimming and J lost 4 bases; unmatched junction nucleotides: 11. In germline, CDR1 is ENHRY, CDR2 SYGVKD. CDR3 length equals 16 residues. CDR3 sequence: CAISRQGAPSGTEAFF. The CDR3 nucleotides are TGTGCCATCAGCAGACAGGGGGCGCCTTCGGGCACTGAAGCTTTCTTT.

The chain is built from TRBV10-2 and TRBJ2-3; TRBD2 matches 11 bases. J lost 5 bases, V lost 6 bases, and 4 bases had no gene match. This CDR3 comprises 14 residues. Germline V lookup: CDR1 WSHSY, CDR2 SAAADI. The CDR3 loop is CASRLAGAEDTQYF. The CDR3 bases are TGCGCCAGCAGACTAGCGGGAGCTGAAGATACGCAGTATTTT.

CDR3 DNA: TGTGCCAGCAGCTTAGATGGTTTCGGAGGGGATGAGCAGTTCTTC. Protein product: CASSLDGFGGDEQFF. This chain connects TRBV7-2 to TRBJ2-1, with D maybe TRBD2 (6 bases). V lost 1 base and J 8 bases, leaving 15 bases between the germline ends. This CDR3 has 15 amino acids. CDR1 SGHTA and CDR2 FQGNSA come from the germline V gene.

This clone appeared a few times. The chain has TRBV10-3 and TRBJ2-2; 13 bases match TRBD2. Trimming cost V 11 bases and J 4 bases; bases outside gene matches: 4. Germline CDR1 and CDR2: ENHRY and SYGVKD. The CDR3 spans 14 residues. The CDR3 nucleotides read TGTGCCTCAGGACTAGCGGGAGCCACCGGGGAGCTGTTTTTT. It translates to CASGLAGATGELFF.

The CDR3 protein is CASSSPGTSGSWGSDTQYF. The DNA for the CDR3 is TGTGCCAGCAGCTCACCCGGGACTAGCGGGAGCTGGGGTTCAGATACGCAGTATTTT. This chain connects TRBV13 to TRBJ2-3; TRBD2 matches at 14 bases. CDR1 and CDR2 (germline): PRHDT, FYEKMQ (reference sequence). The CDR3 is made up of 19 amino acids. The V segment lost 4 bases and the J segment 4 bases; nucleotides outside the gene matches: 13.

The chain carries TRBV7-2 and TRBJ1-1; a weak D match, TRBD1 (5 bases). The germline gives CDR1 SGHTA, CDR2 FQGNSA. The CDR3 totals 15 residues. V was shortened by 5 bases and J by 3 bases, with 16 bases between the two germline ends. CDR3 coding DNA: TGTGCCAGCAGCCCCACAGTGGGGGGTCACACTGAAGCTTTCTTT. This sequence encodes CASSPTVGGHTEAFF.

The CDR3 protein is CASNRDRGEAETQYF. In nucleotides, the CDR3 is TGTGCCAGCAACCGGGACAGGGGAGAGGCAGAGACCCAGTACTTC. The rearrangement links TRBV6-5 to TRBJ2-5, with 10 bases matching TRBD1. The CDR3 runs 15 residues. CDR1 is MNHEY and CDR2 is SVGAGI in the germline V gene. The ends lost 7 bases at V and 4 bases at J; junction bases unmatched: 9.

V gene TRBV2 combines with J gene TRBJ2-5; D gene uncertain. This CDR3 region has 13 residues. Per germline, CDR1 SNHLY and CDR2 FYNNEI. Trimming stripped 8 bases from V and 5 bases from J, with 15 bases between. CDR3 DNA: TGTGCCAGCTCCTTCACGGGTAGGGAGACCCAGTACTTC. Translated: CASSFTGRETQYF. Looking up the rest from reference TRBV2 and TRBJ2-5 gives the full variable domain: EPEVTQTPSHQVTQMGQEVILRCVPISNHLYFYWYRQILGQKVEFLVSFYNNEISEKSEIFDDQFSVERPDGSNFTLKIRSTKLEDSAMYFCASSFTGRETQYFGPGTRLLVL.

The J gene is TRBJ2-2, the V gene TRBV19, with TRBD2 as a possible D gene (6 bases). V was clipped by 4 bases and J by 4 bases, with 19 bases between them. Germline CDR1 reads LNHDA; CDR2 reads SQIVND (reference sequence). The CDR3 is 17 residues long. The CDR3 reads CASSSLLAPDGTGELFF. CDR3 nucleotide sequence: TGTGCCAGTAGTAGCCTACTAGCCCCTGACGGCACCGGGGAGCTGTTTTTT.

The chain recombines TRBV19 with TRBJ2-2; 7 nucleotides agree with TRBD1. The CDR3 runs to 14 residues. Germline CDR1 and CDR2: LNHDA and SQIVND (reference sequence). V lost 2 bases to trimming and J lost 4 bases; unmatched junction nucleotides: 1. The chain's CDR3 is CASSITGVTGELFF. CDR3 coding DNA: TGTGCCAGTAGTATAACAGGGGTCACCGGGGAGCTGTTTTTT.

The rearrangement joins TRBV19 to TRBJ2-6; TRBD1 matches at 9 bases. The CDR3 runs 18 residues. Germline CDR1 reads LNHDA; CDR2 reads SQIVND (reference sequence). Trimming removed 5 bases from V and 4 bases from J; junction bases left unmatched: 12. The CDR3 protein is CASSLRDRVLYGANVLTF. CDR3 nucleotide sequence: TGTGCCAGTAGTCTCCGGGACAGGGTTCTATACGGGGCCAACGTCCTGACTTTC.

This sequence joins TRBV28 and TRBJ1-1; no reliable D call. Germline V lookup: CDR1 MDHEN, CDR2 SYDVKM. Between the trimmed V and J ends, which lost 1 base and 0 bases, there was a span of 9 bases. The CDR3 loop spans 15 amino acids. The CDR3 sequence is CASSLSRRLNTEAFF. The DNA of the CDR3 is TGTGCCAGCAGTTTATCCAGAAGATTGAACACTGAAGCTTTCTTT.

The genes are TRBV10-3 and TRBJ1-2; 9 bases are shared with TRBD1. The CDR3 loop spans 13 amino acids. Germline trimming cut 10 bases from V and 6 bases from J; bases unmatched to any gene: 9. Germline CDR1 is ENHRY and CDR2 is SYGVKD. The DNA of the CDR3 is TGTGCCACCCGAGGACAGGGGAACGATGGCTACACCTTC. Translation: CATRGQGNDGYTF.

The table lists this clone with a few counts. Other DNA sequences of this sample code for an identical CDR3. The chain has TRBV3-1 (or the pseudogene TRBV3-2) and TRBJ2-7, with D unresolved. Germline V gives CDR1 LGHDT, CDR2 YNNKEL (reference sequence). V was clipped by 2 bases and J by 5 bases, with 7 bases between them. The CDR3 covers 12 residues. The CDR3 reads CASSQTGNEQYF. The DNA of the CDR3 is TGTGCCAGCAGCCAAACGGGTAACGAGCAGTACTTC.

Only one count was recorded for this clone. This sequence joins TRBV4-2 and TRBJ2-7, with TRBD2 as a possible D gene (6 bases). This CDR3 is 16 amino acids long. V was trimmed by 1 base and J by 2 bases, leaving 15 bases between them. The germline CDR1 and CDR2 sequences are LGHNA and YNFKEQ. DNA of the CDR3: TGTGCCAGCAGCCAAGGGCTCGCGGGGTCGGCCTACGAGCAGTACTTC. It is translated as CASSQGLAGSAYEQYF.

The rearrangement joins TRBV7-9 to TRBJ1-1; D is undetermined. The CDR3 consists of 13 residues. CDR1 and CDR2 (germline): SEHNR, FQNEAQ (reference sequence). Trimming cost V 1 base and J 10 bases, with 13 bases left between them. The CDR3 DNA reads as TGTGCCAGCAGCTTAGATCCGGGGTTTGTAGCTTTCTTT. The encoded protein is CASSLDPGFVAFF.

This clone came up a few times. A junction end diverges from the germline sequence, so it may reflect a read error. The J gene is TRBJ2-5, the V gene TRBV7-7; 9 bases fit TRBD2. The germline CDR1 and CDR2 sequences are SSHAT and FNYEAQ (reference sequence). This CDR3 has 15 residues. The CDR3 sequence is CASSLEAGGPETQYF. The CDR3 coding sequence is TGTGCTAGCAGCTTAGAGGCGGGAGGGCCCGAGACCCAGTACTTC.